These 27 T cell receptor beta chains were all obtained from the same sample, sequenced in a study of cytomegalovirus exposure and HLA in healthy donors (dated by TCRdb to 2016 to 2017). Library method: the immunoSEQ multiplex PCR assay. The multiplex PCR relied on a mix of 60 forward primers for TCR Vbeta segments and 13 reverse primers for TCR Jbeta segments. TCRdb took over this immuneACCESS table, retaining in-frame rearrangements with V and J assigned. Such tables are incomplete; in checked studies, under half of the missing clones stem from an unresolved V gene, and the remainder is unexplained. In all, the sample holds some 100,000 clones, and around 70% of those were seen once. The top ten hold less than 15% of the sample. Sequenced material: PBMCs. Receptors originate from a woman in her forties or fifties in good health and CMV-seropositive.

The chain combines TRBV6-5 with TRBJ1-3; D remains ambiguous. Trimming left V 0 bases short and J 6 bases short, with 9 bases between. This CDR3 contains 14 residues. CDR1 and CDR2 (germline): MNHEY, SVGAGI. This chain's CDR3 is CASSYSTSANTIYF. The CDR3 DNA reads TGTGCCAGCAGTTACTCGACATCAGCAAACACCATATATTTT.

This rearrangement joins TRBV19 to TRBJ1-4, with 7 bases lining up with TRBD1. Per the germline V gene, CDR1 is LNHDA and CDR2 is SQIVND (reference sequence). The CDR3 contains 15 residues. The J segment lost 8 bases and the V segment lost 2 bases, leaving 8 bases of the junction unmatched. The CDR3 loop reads CASSIRRGPFEKLFF. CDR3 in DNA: TGTGCCAGTAGTATAAGGAGGGGGCCCTTCGAAAAACTGTTTTTT.

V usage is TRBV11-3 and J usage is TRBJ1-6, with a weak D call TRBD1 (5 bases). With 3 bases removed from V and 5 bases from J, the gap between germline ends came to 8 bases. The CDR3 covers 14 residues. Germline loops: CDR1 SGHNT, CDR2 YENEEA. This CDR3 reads CASSFRGHNSPLHF. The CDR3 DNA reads TGTGCCAGCAGCTTTAGGGGCCATAATTCACCCCTCCACTTT.

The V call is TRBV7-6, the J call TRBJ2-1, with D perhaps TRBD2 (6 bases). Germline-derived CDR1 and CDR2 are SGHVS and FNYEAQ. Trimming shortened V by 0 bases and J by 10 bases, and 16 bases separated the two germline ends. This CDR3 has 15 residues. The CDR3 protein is CASSLAPRGSWEQFF. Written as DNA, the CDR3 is TGTGCCAGCAGCTTAGCCCCGCGGGGCAGTTGGGAGCAGTTCTTC. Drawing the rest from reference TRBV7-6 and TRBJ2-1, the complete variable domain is GAGVSQSPRYKVTKRGQDVALRCDPISGHVSLYWYRQALGQGPEFLTYFNYEAQQDKSGLPNDRFSAERPEGSISTLTIQRTEQRDSAMYRCASSLAPRGSWEQFFGPGTRLTVL.

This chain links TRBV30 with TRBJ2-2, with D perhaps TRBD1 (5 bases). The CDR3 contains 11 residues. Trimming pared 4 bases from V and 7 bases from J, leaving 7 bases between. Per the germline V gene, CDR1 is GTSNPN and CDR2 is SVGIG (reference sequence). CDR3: CAWNQGGELFF. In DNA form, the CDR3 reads TGTGCCTGGAATCAGGGCGGGGAGCTGTTTTTT.

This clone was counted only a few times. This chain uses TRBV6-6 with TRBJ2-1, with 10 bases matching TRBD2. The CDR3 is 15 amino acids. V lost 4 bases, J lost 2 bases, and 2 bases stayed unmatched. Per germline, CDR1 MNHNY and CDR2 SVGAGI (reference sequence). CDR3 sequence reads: CASSSAGGTYNEQFF. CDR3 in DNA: TGTGCCAGCAGTTCAGCGGGAGGGACCTACAATGAGCAGTTCTTC.

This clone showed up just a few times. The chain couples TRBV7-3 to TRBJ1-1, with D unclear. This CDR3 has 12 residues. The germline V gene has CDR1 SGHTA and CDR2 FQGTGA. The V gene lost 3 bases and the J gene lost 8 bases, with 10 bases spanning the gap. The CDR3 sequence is CASSLGRSEAFF. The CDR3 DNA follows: TGTGCCAGCAGCTTGGGTCGGAGCGAAGCTTTCTTT.

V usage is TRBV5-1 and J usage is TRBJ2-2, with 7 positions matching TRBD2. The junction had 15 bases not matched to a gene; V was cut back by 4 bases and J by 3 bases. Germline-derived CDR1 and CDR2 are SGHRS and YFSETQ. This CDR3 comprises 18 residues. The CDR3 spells CASSLSGRWAGDTGELFF. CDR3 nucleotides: TGCGCCAGCAGCCTCAGTGGTCGCTGGGCGGGAGACACCGGGGAGCTGTTTTTT.

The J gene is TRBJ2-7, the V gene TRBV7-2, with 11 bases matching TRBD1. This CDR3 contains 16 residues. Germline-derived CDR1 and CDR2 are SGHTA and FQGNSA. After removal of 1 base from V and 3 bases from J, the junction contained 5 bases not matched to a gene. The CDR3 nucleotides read TGTGCCAGCAGCTTAGGCGGACAGGGGGCGGGCTACGAGCAGTACTTC. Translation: CASSLGGQGAGYEQYF.

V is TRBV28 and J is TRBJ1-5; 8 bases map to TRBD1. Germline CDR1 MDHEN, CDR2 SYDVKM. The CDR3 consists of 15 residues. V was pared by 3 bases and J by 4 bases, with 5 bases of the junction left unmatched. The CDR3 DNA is TGTGCCAGCAGTTTTTTACAGGGGGGGAATCAGCCCCAGCATTTT. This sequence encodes CASSFLQGGNQPQHF.

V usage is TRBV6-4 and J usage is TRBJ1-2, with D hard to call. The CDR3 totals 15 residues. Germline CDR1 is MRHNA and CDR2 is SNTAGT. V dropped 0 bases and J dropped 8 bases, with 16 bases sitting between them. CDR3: CASSDSAPKRWGYTF. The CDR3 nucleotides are TGTGCCAGCAGTGACTCTGCGCCAAAGAGGTGGGGCTACACCTTC.

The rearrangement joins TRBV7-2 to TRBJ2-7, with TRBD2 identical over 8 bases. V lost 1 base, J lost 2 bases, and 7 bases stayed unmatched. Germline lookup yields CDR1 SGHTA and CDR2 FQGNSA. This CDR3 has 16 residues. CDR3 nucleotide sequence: TGTGCCAGCAGCTTAGGCCGCCGAGCGGGAGCCTACGAGCAGTACTTC. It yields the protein CASSLGRRAGAYEQYF.

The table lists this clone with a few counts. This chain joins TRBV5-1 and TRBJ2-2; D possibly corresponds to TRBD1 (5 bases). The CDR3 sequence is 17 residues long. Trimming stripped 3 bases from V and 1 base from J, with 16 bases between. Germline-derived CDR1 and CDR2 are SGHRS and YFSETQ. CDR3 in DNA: TGCGCCAGCAGCTGGACACTCAATGGACAGAACACCGGGGAGCTGTTTTTT. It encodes CASSWTLNGQNTGELFF.

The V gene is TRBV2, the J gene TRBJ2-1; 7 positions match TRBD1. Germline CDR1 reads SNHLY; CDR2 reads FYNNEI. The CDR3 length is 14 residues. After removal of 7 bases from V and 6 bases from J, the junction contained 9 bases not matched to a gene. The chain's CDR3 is CASMDDTGVNEQFF. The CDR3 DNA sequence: TGTGCCAGCATGGACGATACAGGGGTCAATGAGCAGTTCTTC.

CDR3 in DNA: TGTGCCAGCAGCATAGACAGTCAAGAGACCCAGTACTTC. Its protein product is CASSIDSQETQYF. The J gene is TRBJ2-5, the V gene TRBV28, with D perhaps matching TRBD1 (5 bases). Germline-derived CDR1 and CDR2 are MDHEN and SYDVKM. V was trimmed by 6 bases and J by 2 bases, leaving 10 bases between them. The CDR3 is 13 amino acids.

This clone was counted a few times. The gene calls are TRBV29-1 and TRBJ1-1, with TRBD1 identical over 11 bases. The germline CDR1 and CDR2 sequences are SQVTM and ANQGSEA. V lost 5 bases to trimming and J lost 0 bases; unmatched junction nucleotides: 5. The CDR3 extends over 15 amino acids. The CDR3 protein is CSVIGTGGMNTEAFF. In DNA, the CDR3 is TGCAGCGTTATTGGGACAGGGGGGATGAACACTGAAGCTTTCTTT.

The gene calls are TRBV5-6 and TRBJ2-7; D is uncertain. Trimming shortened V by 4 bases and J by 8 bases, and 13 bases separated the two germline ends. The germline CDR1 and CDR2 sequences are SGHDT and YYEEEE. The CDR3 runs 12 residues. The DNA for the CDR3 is TGTGCCAGCAGCGTGGTGGAGTCCCAGCAGTACTTC. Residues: CASSVVESQQYF.

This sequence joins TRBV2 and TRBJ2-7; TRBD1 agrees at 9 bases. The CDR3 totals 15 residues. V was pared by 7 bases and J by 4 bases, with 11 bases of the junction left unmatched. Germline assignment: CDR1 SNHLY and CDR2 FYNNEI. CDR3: CASKMTGGELYEQYF. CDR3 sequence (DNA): TGTGCCAGCAAGATGACAGGGGGTGAATTATACGAGCAGTACTTC.

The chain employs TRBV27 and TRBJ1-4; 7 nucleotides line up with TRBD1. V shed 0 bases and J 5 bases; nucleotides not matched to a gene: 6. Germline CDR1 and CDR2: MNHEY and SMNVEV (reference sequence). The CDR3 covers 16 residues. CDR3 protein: CASSLSWTGANEKLFF. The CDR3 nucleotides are TGTGCCAGCAGTTTATCGTGGACAGGCGCCAATGAAAAACTGTTTTTT.

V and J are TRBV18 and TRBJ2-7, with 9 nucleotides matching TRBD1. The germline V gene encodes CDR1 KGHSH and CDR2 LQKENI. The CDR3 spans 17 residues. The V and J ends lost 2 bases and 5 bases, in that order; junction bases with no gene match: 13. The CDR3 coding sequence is TGTGCCAGCTCACCATATGGGGGACAGGGTGTTAGCGACGAGCAGTACTTC. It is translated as CASSPYGGQGVSDEQYF.

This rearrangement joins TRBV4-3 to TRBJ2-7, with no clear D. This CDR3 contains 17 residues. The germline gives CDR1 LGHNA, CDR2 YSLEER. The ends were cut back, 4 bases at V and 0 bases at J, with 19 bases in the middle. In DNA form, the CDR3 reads TGCGCCAGCAGCCTCCGGGTGCCTCGTGTTAGCTCCTACGAGCAGTACTTC. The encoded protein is CASSLRVPRVSSYEQYF.

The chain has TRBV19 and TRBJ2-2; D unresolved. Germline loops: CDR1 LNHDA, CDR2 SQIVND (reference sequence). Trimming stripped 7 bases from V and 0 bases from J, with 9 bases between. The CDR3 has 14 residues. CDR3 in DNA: TGTGCCAGTAAGGTACAGCCGAACACCGGGGAGCTGTTTTTT. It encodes CASKVQPNTGELFF. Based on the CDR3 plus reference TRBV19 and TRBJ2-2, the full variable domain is DGGITQSPKYLFRKEGQNVTLSCEQNLNHDAMYWYRQDPGQGLRLIYYSQIVNDFQKGDIAEGYSVSREKKESFPLTVTSAQKNPTAFYLCASKVQPNTGELFFGEGSRLTVL.

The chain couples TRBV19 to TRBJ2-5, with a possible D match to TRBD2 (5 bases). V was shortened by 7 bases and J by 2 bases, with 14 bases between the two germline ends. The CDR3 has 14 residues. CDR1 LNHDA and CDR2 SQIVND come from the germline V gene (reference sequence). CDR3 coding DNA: TGTGCCAGTAAAAGGGCGGGCGGACAAGAGACCCAGTACTTC. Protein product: CASKRAGGQETQYF.

The CDR3 spells CASSVDRVGQPQHF. As DNA, the CDR3 is TGTGCCAGCAGCGTCGACAGGGTGGGTCAGCCCCAGCATTTT. This chain joins TRBV5-8 and TRBJ1-5; 7 bases fit TRBD1. The CDR3 contains 14 residues. The trim removed 4 bases at V and 6 bases at J, leaving 7 bases unmatched. Germline V gene data show CDR1 as SGHTS and CDR2 as YDEGEE.

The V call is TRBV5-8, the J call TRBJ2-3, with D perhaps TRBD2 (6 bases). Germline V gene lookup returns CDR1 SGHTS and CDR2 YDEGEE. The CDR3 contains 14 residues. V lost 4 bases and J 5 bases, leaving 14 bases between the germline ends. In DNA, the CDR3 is TGTGCCAGCAGCCAGCTGGTGGGAGGAGATACGCAGTATTTT. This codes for CASSQLVGGDTQYF.

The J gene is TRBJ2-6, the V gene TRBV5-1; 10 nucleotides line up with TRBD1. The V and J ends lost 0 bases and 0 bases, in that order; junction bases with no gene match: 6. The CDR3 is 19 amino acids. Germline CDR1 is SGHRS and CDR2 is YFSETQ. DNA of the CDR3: TGCGCCAGCAGCTTGGTGCCGGGACAGGGGACCTCTGGGGCCAACGTCCTGACTTTC. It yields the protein CASSLVPGQGTSGANVLTF. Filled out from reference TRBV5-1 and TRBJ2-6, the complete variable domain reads KAGVTQTPRYLIKTRGQQVTLSCSPISGHRSVSWYQQTPGQGLQFLFEYFSETQRNKGNFPGRFSGRQFSNSRSEMNVSTLELGDSALYLCASSLVPGQGTSGANVLTFGAGSRLTVL.

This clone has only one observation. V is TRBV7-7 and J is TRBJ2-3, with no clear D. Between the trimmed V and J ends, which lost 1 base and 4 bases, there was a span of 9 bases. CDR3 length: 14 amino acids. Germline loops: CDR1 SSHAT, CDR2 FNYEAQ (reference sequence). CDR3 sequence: CASSLGLQADTQYF. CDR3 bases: TGTGCCAGCAGCTTAGGCCTGCAGGCAGATACGCAGTATTTT. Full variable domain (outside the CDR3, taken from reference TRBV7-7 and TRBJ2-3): GAGVSQSPRYKVTKRGQDVTLRCDPISSHATLYWYQQALGQGPEFLTYFNYEAQPDKSGLPSDRFSAERPEGSISTLTIQRTEQRDSAMYRCASSLGLQADTQYFGPGTRLTVL.